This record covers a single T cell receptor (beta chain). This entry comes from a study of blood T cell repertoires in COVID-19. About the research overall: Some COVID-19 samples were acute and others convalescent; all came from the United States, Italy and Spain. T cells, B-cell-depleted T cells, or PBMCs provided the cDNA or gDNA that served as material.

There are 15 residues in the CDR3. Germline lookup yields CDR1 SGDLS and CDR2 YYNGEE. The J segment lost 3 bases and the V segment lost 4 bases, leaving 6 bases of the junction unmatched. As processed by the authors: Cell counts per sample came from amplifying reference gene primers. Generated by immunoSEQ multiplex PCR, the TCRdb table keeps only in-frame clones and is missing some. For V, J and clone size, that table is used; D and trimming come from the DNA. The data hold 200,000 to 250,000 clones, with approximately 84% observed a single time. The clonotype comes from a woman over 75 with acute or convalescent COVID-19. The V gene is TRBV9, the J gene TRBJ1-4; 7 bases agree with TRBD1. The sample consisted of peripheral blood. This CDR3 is CASSTGGQSNEKLFF. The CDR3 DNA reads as TGTGCCAGCAGCACCGGGGGACAGTCTAATGAAAAACTGTTTTTT.